Sequencing of this TCR beta chain was carried out in a study of T cells in Graves' hyperthyroidism and ophthalmopathy. Study-wide findings and caveats: Ophthalmopathy was distinguished from stable hyperthyroidism by 13 V-J signatures.

Duration under 3 months, a NOSPECS grade of at least 4, and a Clinical Activity Score of at least 3 characterized the ophthalmopathy patients. Uncontrolled infection, other autoimmune disease, pregnancy or lactation led to exclusion. In making diagnoses, clinical symptoms, serum thyroxine and TRAb, thyroid ultrasound and orbital computed tomography were all used. The CDR3 regions of TCR beta were amplified from RNA transcripts. The HTBI primer set served for first-round RT-PCR of the TCR CDR3. TCRdb used MiXCR to reprocess the multiplex PCR reads, holding one entry per CDR3 protein. This table holds hundreds of thousands of distinct CDR3 sequences, nearly 20% found once. This clonotype turned up a few times. No antigen is known for it. The CDR3 consists of 16 residues. Trimming cost V 2 bases and J 4 bases; bases outside gene matches: 5. Germline loops: CDR1 SEHNR, CDR2 FQNEAQ (reference sequence).

V gene TRBV7-9 combines with J gene TRBJ2-1; 10 bases fit TRBD1. The sample taken for sequencing was blood. This receptor was identified in a man in his forties or fifties with Graves' ophthalmopathy. CDR3 sequence reads: CASSLRTGQGYNEQFF. CDR3 bases: TGTGCCAGCAGCTTAAGGACGGGACAGGGGTACAATGAGCAGTTCTTC. Together with reference TRBV7-9 and TRBJ2-1, the CDR3 gives the full variable domain: DTGVSQNPRHKITKRGQNVTFRCDPISEHNRLYWYRQTLGQGPEFLTYFQNEAQLEKSRLLSDRFSAERPKGSFSTLEIQRTEQGDSAMYLCASSLRTGQGYNEQFFGPGTRLTVL.